The 14 T cell receptor beta chains below come from one sample, sequenced in a study of identical twins. MiXCR, applied by TCRdb to the 5' RACE reads, yields one record per CDR3 protein. The sample consists of 450,000 to 650,000 distinct CDR3 sequences, 12% to 15% of them appearing once. The same specimen was also included in a second study, on yellow fever vaccine responses in identical twins.

Sequencing used CD4+ T cells sorted from blood. These receptors all stem from a woman in her late teens or twenties in good health.

This clonotype has only a few counts. This chain uses TRBV7-9 with TRBJ1-6, with 7 bases lining up with TRBD1. The ends lost 5 bases at V and 9 bases at J; junction bases unmatched: 10. Germline V CDR1 and CDR2: SEHNR, FQNEAQ (reference sequence). This CDR3 spans 15 amino acids. CDR3: CASSLRGGVGSPLHF. CDR3 DNA: TGTGCCAGCAGCCTCAGGGGGGGCGTAGGTTCACCCCTCCACTTT.

This clonotype appeared a few times. The chain joins TRBV11-2 to TRBJ2-1; weak D call: TRBD2 (6 bases). The CDR3 extends over 13 amino acids. Germline V lookup: CDR1 SGHAT, CDR2 FQNNGV. V was cut by 7 bases and J by 3 bases, with 10 bases left in between. The CDR3, as DNA: TGTGCCAGCACCGGGACTTACTACAATGAGCAGTTCTTC. This encodes CASTGTYYNEQFF.

CDR3 in DNA: TGTGCCAGCAGCCCCCGGGACAGGAATGAAAAACTGTTTTTT. Residues: CASSPRDRNEKLFF. This sequence joins TRBV7-9 and TRBJ1-4, with TRBD1 matching 8 bases. The CDR3 covers 14 residues. Losses at the gene ends were 5 bases for V and 5 bases for J; bases not matched to a gene: 4. CDR1 is SEHNR, CDR2 FQNEAQ, per germline (reference sequence).

Only a few counts were recorded for this clonotype. The chain couples TRBV2 to TRBJ2-7, with D maybe TRBD2 (6 bases). The CDR3 is 15 amino acids. Trimming removed 3 bases from V and 0 bases from J, with 12 bases in between. Germline V CDR1 and CDR2: SNHLY, FYNNEI. For the CDR3, the DNA is TGTGCCAGCAGTGATTGGGGGGTCGGCTCCTACGAGCAGTACGTC. Translating it yields CASSDWGVGSYEQYV.

This sequence joins TRBV6-1 and TRBJ2-7; TRBD1 aligns across 11 bases. This CDR3 comprises 15 residues. Trimming removed 4 bases from V and 1 base from J; junction bases left unmatched: 3. CDR1 and CDR2 from the germline V gene are MNHNS and SASEGT. The CDR3 region has the DNA TGTGCCAGCAGTGGAAGGGACAGGGGGTCCTACGAGCAGTACGTC. This translates into CASSGRDRGSYEQYV.

For this clonotype: A junction boundary mismatches the germline segment, possibly from a read error. The chain employs TRBV5-1 and TRBJ2-5; TRBD1 aligns across 9 bases. The CDR3 extends over 19 amino acids. In germline, CDR1 is SGHRS, CDR2 YFSETQ. CDR3: CAGSLRPGTGLVQSETQYF. Here the CDR3 DNA reads TGCGCCGGCAGCTTGCGTCCCGGGACAGGGTTAGTTCAGTCAGAGACCCAGTACTTC. The full variable domain, rest sourced from reference TRBV5-1 and TRBJ2-5, is KAGVTQTPRYLIKTRGQQVTLSCSPISGHRSVSWYQQTPGQGLQFLFEYFSETQRNKGNFPGRFSGRQFSNSRSEMNVSTLELGDSALYLCAGSLRPGTGLVQSETQYFGPGTRLLVL.

In this sample, this clonotype turned up many times. This rearrangement joins TRBV2 to TRBJ2-7, with unresolved D. The CDR3 has 12 residues. Per germline, CDR1 SNHLY and CDR2 FYNNEI. With 6 bases removed from V and 1 base from J, the gap between germline ends came to 7 bases. The CDR3 region has the DNA TGTGCCAGCAGATTCGGGTCCTACGAGCAGTACTTC. Protein: CASRFGSYEQYF.

This clonotype was seen at least ten times. The chain combines TRBV5-1 with TRBJ2-3; 9 bases fit TRBD1. The germline V gene encodes CDR1 SGHRS and CDR2 YFSETQ. The CDR3 sequence is 16 residues long. V trimming: 0 bases; J trimming: 0 bases; junction bases outside the gene matches: 2. The CDR3: CASSLDTGGSTDTQYF. CDR3 in DNA: TGCGCCAGCAGCTTGGATACAGGGGGCAGCACAGATACGCAGTATTTT.

This chain joins TRBV21-1 and TRBJ2-7; whether TRBD1, the table's D call, matches the DNA was not checked. TRBV21-1 is designated a pseudogene. The CDR3 extends over 16 amino acids. The CDR3 region is CASSKVSQGNFYEQYF. The DNA of the CDR3 is TGTGCCAGCAGCAAAGTTAGCCAGGGGAACTTTTACGAGCAGTACTTC.

This clonotype occurred a few times. The chain employs TRBV3-1 and TRBJ2-2; no clear D. Germline CDR1 LGHDT, CDR2 YNNKEL (reference sequence). Trimming left V 1 base short and J 6 bases short, with 15 bases between. The CDR3 loop spans 16 amino acids. The CDR3 DNA reads as TGTGCCAGCAGCCAAGGCGTAGGGATAGTCTCCGGGGAGCTGTTTTTT. Its protein is CASSQGVGIVSGELFF.

This clonotype was seen a handful of times. The rearrangement uses TRBV5-5 and TRBJ1-1, with D unclear. Trimming took off 1 base at V and 5 bases at J, with 12 bases between the two ends. From germline, CDR1 is SGHKS and CDR2 YYEKEE (reference sequence). The length of the CDR3 is 14 residues. CDR3 residues: CASSLLAIWTEAFF. The CDR3 DNA sequence: TGTGCCAGCAGCTTGTTGGCCATCTGGACTGAAGCTTTCTTT.

This clonotype appeared many times. The rearrangement links TRBV2 to TRBJ2-1; TRBD1 is a possible D gene (6 bases). Trimming cost V 4 bases and J 0 bases, with 10 bases left between them. Per germline, CDR1 SNHLY and CDR2 FYNNEI. CDR3 size: 15 residues. Written as DNA, the CDR3 is TGTGCCAGCAGTGCTGACAGGAGCTCCTACAATGAGCAGTTCTTC. It is translated as CASSADRSSYNEQFF. The full variable domain, with the rest looked up from reference TRBV2 and TRBJ2-1, is EPEVTQTPSHQVTQMGQEVILRCVPISNHLYFYWYRQILGQKVEFLVSFYNNEISEKSEIFDDQFSVERPDGSNFTLKIRSTKLEDSAMYFCASSADRSSYNEQFFGPGTRLTVL.

There are a few counts of this clonotype. The chain is built from TRBV2 and TRBJ2-3; D may be TRBD1 or TRBD2 (5 bases each). V lost 7 bases and J 2 bases, leaving 13 bases between the germline ends. Germline V gives CDR1 SNHLY, CDR2 FYNNEI. The CDR3 is 14 residues long. CDR3 nucleotides: TGTGCCAGCACTCGAGCGGACACCACAGATACGCAGTATTTT. This encodes CASTRADTTDTQYF.

This clonotype was picked up a small number of times. This rearrangement joins TRBV12-3 or TRBV12-4 to TRBJ2-5; D might be TRBD2 (6 bases). V lost 5 bases, J lost 2 bases, and 21 bases lay in between. This CDR3 contains 17 residues. CDR3 sequence (DNA): TGTGCCAGCAGTGCTCATAGCGGTCTTGGGGGGCAAGAGACCCAGTACTTC. It translates to CASSAHSGLGGQETQYF.